This record concerns one T cell receptor (beta chain) sequence. Antigen unknown. The record originates from a study of post-analysis software for immune sequencing data. Study as a whole: Both relapsing-remitting and secondary progressive multiple sclerosis featured among the disease courses, as did progressive-relapsing multiple sclerosis. Study outcomes and limitations: Patients showed TRBV5-6, TRBV5-1 and TRBV20-1 among several TRBV segments more frequent than in controls. Compared against controls, patients with multiple sclerosis displayed significantly lower normalized Chao1 diversity.

CDR1 is DFQATT and CDR2 is SNEGSKA in the germline V gene (reference sequence). V lost 5 bases to trimming and J lost 7 bases, with 18 bases between them. The CDR3 is 14 amino acids. Sequencing libraries made from TCR beta cDNA carried unique molecular identifiers. TCRdb reprocessed the PCR reads via MiXCR and lists one record per CDR3 protein. Of approximately 730,000 distinct CDR3 sequences listed, 25% to 30% are singletons. The rearrangement links TRBV20-1 to TRBJ2-1; D ambiguous. Sequenced: blood. This receptor was obtained from a girl aged 5-17 years with multiple sclerosis. CDR3 region: CSAQAGSSRNEQFF. In nucleotides, the CDR3 is TGCAGTGCTCAAGCTGGCTCGAGTAGGAATGAGCAGTTCTTC.